Given below is one TCR beta chain in context. As yet, its antigen is unknown. The data derive from a study of shared clonotypes between healthy human individuals. The study's findings and limits: Clonotype sharing among donors, it was expected, would be affected by sequencing depth. Few donors limited the genetic and exposure-history diversity represented.

The CDR3 extends over 15 amino acids. V was shortened by 0 bases and J by 0 bases, with 9 bases between the two germline ends. In germline, CDR1 is SGHRS, CDR2 YFSETQ. The method was immunoSEQ multiplex PCR; TCRdb's version includes in-frame clones alone and lacks a portion of them. The table lists around 2,000,000 clones, 95% of them singletons. Every one of the donors was a Caucasian adult that lived in Nashville, Tennessee. This TCR was recovered from a man between 18 and 29 years old in good health. The V and J genes are TRBV5-1 and TRBJ1-2; no definite D call. The sequenced sample consisted of naive CD4+ T cells sorted from blood. Stated subset: CD45RA+ positively selected. CDR3 loop: CASSLGRPPNYGYTF. DNA of the CDR3: TGCGCCAGCAGCTTGGGACGCCCGCCTAACTATGGCTACACCTTC.